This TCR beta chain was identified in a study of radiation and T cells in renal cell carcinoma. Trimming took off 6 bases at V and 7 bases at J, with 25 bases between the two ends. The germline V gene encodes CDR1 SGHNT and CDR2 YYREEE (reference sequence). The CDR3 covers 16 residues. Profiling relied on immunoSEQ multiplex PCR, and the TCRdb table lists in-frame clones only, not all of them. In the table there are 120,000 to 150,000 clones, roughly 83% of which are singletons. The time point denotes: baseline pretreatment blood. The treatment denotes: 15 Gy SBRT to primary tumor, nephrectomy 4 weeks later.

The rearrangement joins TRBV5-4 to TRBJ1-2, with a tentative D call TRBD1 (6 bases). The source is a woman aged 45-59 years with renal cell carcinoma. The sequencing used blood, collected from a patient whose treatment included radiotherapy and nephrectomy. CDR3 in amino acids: CASTSEANVLGGGYTF. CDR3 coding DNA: TGTGCCAGCACCTCGGAGGCCAACGTTTTAGGGGGTGGCTACACCTTC.